Described below is a single T cell receptor beta chain sequence and its context. V was shortened by 6 bases and J by 3 bases, with 9 bases between the two germline ends. CDR1 and CDR2 (germline): MNHNY, SVGAGI (reference sequence). The CDR3 runs 12 residues. This sample is drawn from a study of blood T cell repertoires in COVID-19. Study as a whole: Italy, Spain and the United States were the sources of the convalescent and acute COVID-19 samples. T cells, B-cell-depleted T cells, or PBMCs supplied cDNA or gDNA.

Original data processing: Counts of nucleated cells, estimated from reference gene primer amplification, were obtained. The method was immunoSEQ multiplex PCR; TCRdb's version includes in-frame clones alone and lacks a portion of them. V and J calls and clone size follow that table, whereas D and trimming were derived from the DNA. The sample consists of over 40,000 clones, around 92% of them appearing once. The rearrangement uses TRBV6-6 and TRBJ2-7; D is possibly TRBD2 (6 bases). The clonotype was recovered from a human donor in a cohort sampled during active COVID-19. The source material was peripheral blood. The CDR3 nucleotides read TGTGCCAGCAGACCGGAGGGCTACGAGCAGTACTTC. As protein: CASRPEGYEQYF.